The clone carrying this TCR beta chain was seen ten or more times. The record originates from a study of human T cells and chemical hapten exposure. From the RACE reads, TCRdb called clonotypes with MiXCR, one entry per CDR3 protein. The sample records roughly 380,000 distinct CDR3 sequences, about 6.3% being singletons. Time point described: patch test 2, 6 weeks after DPC sensitization. Sample treatment: therapeutic diphenylcyclopropenone sensitization with weekly scalp DPC. Germline V lookup: CDR1 KGHSH, CDR2 LQKENI. V dropped 4 bases and J dropped 5; count of bases not matched to a gene: 7. CDR3 size: 15 residues.

The chain joins TRBV18 to TRBJ1-4; TRBD1 aligns across 7 bases. The sequence was obtained from a woman aged 18-29 years with alopecia areata. Some clones in this sample may be carry-over from other donors' samples. The sequencing here drew on whole blood, taken in connection with sensitization to the hapten diphenylcyclopropenone (DPC). CDR3 region: CASSLHRGPNEKLFF. In nucleotides, the CDR3 is TGTGCCAGCTCACTACACAGGGGACCGAATGAAAAACTGTTTTTT.